This TCR beta chain was documented in a study of CD8+ T cells in alopecia areata. Study information: Percent of scalp involved defined treated patients' severity scores.

Treatment defined: oral pan-JAK inhibitor, 5-10 mg twice daily. Whole-study results and caveats: In patients, TCRs were shared less clearly than in mice, and HLA may possibly be involved. Among the top 100, expanded CD8+ clones, as well as scalp clonality, were significantly decreased by tofacitinib. In lesional scalp, particularly from alopecia totalis/universalis, clonality was higher than in normal scalp.

In this sample, this clone turned up a few times. What it binds is unknown. Per the germline V gene, CDR1 is LNHDA and CDR2 is SQIVND (reference sequence). The V and J ends lost 7 bases and 6 bases, in that order; junction bases with no gene match: 6. The CDR3 is made up of 14 amino acids. TCR sequencing used cDNA made by reverse transcription of extracted RNA. Libraries were prepared by immunoSEQ multiplex PCR; TCRdb keeps only in-frame clonotypes and omits some of them. The sample lists some 110,000 clones, about 59% seen once, with 10% to 15% in the top ten. V gene TRBV19 combines with J gene TRBJ1-5; 10 bases agree with TRBD1. Sequenced here: CD8+ T cells sorted from blood, sampled at week 24, from a patient treated with tofacitinib. This clonotype originated in a human donor with alopecia areata. CDR3 DNA: TGTGCCAGTATGGACAGGGGGTCGCTTCAGCCCCAGCATTTT. It yields the protein CASMDRGSLQPQHF.